This is a list of T cell receptor beta chains from one sample in a study of blood T cell repertoires in COVID-19. The method was immunoSEQ multiplex PCR; TCRdb's version includes in-frame clones alone and lacks a portion of them. Of fewer than 85,000 clones detected, 65% to 85% appear once; the ten largest clones hold around 28%. Sequences were obtained from peripheral blood. These receptors all come from a human donor in a cohort sampled during active COVID-19. The CDR3 runs from the conserved cysteine through the conserved F or W. A D gene is named only where the DNA matches it firmly. Clone size appears in some rows only: once, few, many, or a class for an expanded clone.

>TRBD1|TRBJ2-5|TRBV19|-
TGTGCCAGTAGTATTACCCGGGACAGAAAGGTGCAAGAGACCCAGTACTTC
CASSITRDRKVQETQYF
>TRBD1|TRBJ1-6|TRBV11-2|-
TGTGCCAGCAGCTACGGGACAGATCTCCACTTT
CASSYGTDLHF
>TRBD1|TRBJ1-4|TRBV9|few
TGTGCCAGCAGCGGAGGTCCCCGAGACAGGGTGGATGAAAAACTGTTTTTT
CASSGGPRDRVDEKLFF
>-|TRBJ2-2|TRBV4-2|-
TGTGCCAGCAGCCAAGAAACCGCGGAGGCCGGGGAGCTGTTTTTT
CASSQETAEAGELFF
>-|TRBJ1-2|TRBV19|few
TGTGCCAGTACTGGGTTCCAGGACTATGGCTACACCTTC
CASTGFQDYGYTF
>TRBD1|TRBJ1-4|TRBV7-9|-
TGTGCCAGCAGCCCACGACAGGGCTCTAATGAAAAACTGTTTTTT
CASSPRQGSNEKLFF
>-|TRBJ1-2|TRBV5-4|-
TGTGCCAGCAGCTTACTACAGGGTAGCGGCTACACCTTC
CASSLLQGSGYTF
>-|TRBJ1-2|TRBV4-1|few
TGCGCCAGCAGCCAAGATGAACAGGTCTATGGCTACACCTTC
CASSQDEQVYGYTF
>-|TRBJ1-1|TRBV5-1|once
TGCGCCAGCAGCACAATATTGAACACTGAAGCTTTCTTT
CASSTILNTEAFF
>-|TRBJ2-5|TRBV7-2|once
TGTGCCAGCAGCCCCCCAACGAGGGAGACCCAGTACTTC
CASSPPTRETQYF
>TRBD1|TRBJ1-1|TRBV29-1|once
TGCAGCGTTCAAGCAGGGGGCCCGTCGGCTTTCTTT
CSVQAGGPSAFF
>TRBD1|TRBJ1-1|TRBV6-6|-
TGTGCCAGCAGCCCCGGGACAGGGTTCACTGAAGCTTTCTTT
CASSPGTGFTEAFF
>TRBD1|TRBJ2-5|TRBV28|-
TGTGCCAGCAGGCCAATATCCGGGACAGGGGGTTGGGAGACCCAGTACTTC
CASRPISGTGGWETQYF
>-|TRBJ2-1|TRBV2|-
TGTGCCAGAAGCGGGCGGCAGAACTCCTACAATGAGCAGTTCTTC
CARSGRQNSYNEQFF
>TRBD1|TRBJ1-3|TRBV9|-
TGTGCCAGCAGCGTAGGGACAGGGCCTTTTGGAAACACCATATATTTT
CASSVGTGPFGNTIYF
>TRBD1|TRBJ2-1|TRBV11-3|-
TGTGCCAGCAGCTTTGGACAGGGGGCCTATGAGCAGTTCTTC
CASSFGQGAYEQFF
>TRBD1|TRBJ2-1|TRBV6-7|-
TGTGCCAGCAGTTACTTCAACCTTCGGGGACAGAGGAGAAATGAGCAGTTCTTC
CASSYFNLRGQRRNEQFF
>-|TRBJ1-4|TRBV19|-
TGTGCCAGTAGTATGAAGTCAGCGGGTATTCGGGAAAAACTGTTTTTT
CASSMKSAGIREKLFF
>-|TRBJ2-7|TRBV11-2|-
TGTGCCAGCAGCTTTGGTCCGGGCTCCTACGAGCAGTACTTC
CASSFGPGSYEQYF
>TRBD2|TRBJ2-1|TRBV19|-
TGTGCCAGTAGTATAGTCCCAGCCGGGGGGAATGAGCAGTTCTTC
CASSIVPAGGNEQFF
>-|TRBJ2-1|TRBV20-1|-
TGCAGTGCTAGTGTAGCGGTCGCTTATGAGCAGTTCTTC
CSASVAVAYEQFF
>TRBD1|TRBJ1-2|TRBV11-1|-
TGTGCCAGCAGTCGGACAGGGCTCTATGGCTACACCTTC
CASSRTGLYGYTF
>TRBD1|TRBJ2-7|TRBV11-3|-
TGTGCCAGCAGCTCTACAGGGGGCAGTTACGAGCAGTACTTC
CASSSTGGSYEQYF
>-|TRBJ1-5|TRBV21-1|once
TGTGCCAGCAGCAAAGTCGAGGGGGCTAGCAATCAGCCCCAGCATTTT
CASSKVEGASNQPQHF
>TRBD1|TRBJ2-1|TRBV28|-
TGTGCCAGCAGCCTTAGGACAGGGGGGCCAATCGAGCAGTTCTTC
CASSLRTGGPIEQFF
>-|TRBJ1-6|TRBV6-1|-
TGTGCCAGCAGTGAAGGATCTTTGACGGCGGAAAACAATTCACCCCTCCACTTT
CASSEGSLTAENNSPLHF
>TRBD1|TRBJ2-7|TRBV27|-
TGTGCCAGCAGATACGCGACAGGGGGACCTTTGGGCGAGCAGTACTTC
CASRYATGGPLGEQYF
>-|TRBJ2-5|TRBV7-9|-
TGTGCCAGCAGCCTATCAGAAGCGCAAGAGACCCAGTACTTC
CASSLSEAQETQYF
>-|TRBJ2-7|TRBV10-2|few
TGCGCCAGCAGTGACCCAGGAACAGTCAACGAGCAGTACTTC
CASSDPGTVNEQYF
>TRBD1|TRBJ2-5|TRBV18|-
TGTGCCAGCTCACGGGACAGACAAGAGACCCAGTACTTC
CASSRDRQETQYF
>TRBD1|TRBJ2-6|TRBV23-1|-
TGCGCCAGCAGTCAATCTGACAGGGGGCCCTATTACTCTGGGGCCAACGTCCTGACTTTC
CASSQSDRGPYYSGANVLTF